This T cell receptor (beta chain) emerged from a study of blood T cells in healthy people across ages. General study points: Conclusively comparing naive with antigen-experienced cells was impossible with unsorted PBMCs.

At least ten counts were recorded for this clonotype. Its matching antigen is unknown. Through a sample-barcoded 5' primer and a J-beta primer mix, a second PCR was run for roughly 6 to 11 cycles. Using its own MiXCR run on the 5' RACE reads, TCRdb lists one record per CDR3 protein. Among approximately 900,000 distinct CDR3 sequences listed, roughly 29% were seen once. Germline V CDR1 and CDR2: SGHTA, FQGTGA. V was clipped by 5 bases and J by 0 bases, with 13 bases between them. The CDR3 is 16 residues long. Samples each had at least 6 micrograms of total RNA extracted. These records were also assigned to another study, of T cells of mothers and their children.

This clonotype was obtained from a woman in her thirties or forties in good health. The chain carries TRBV7-3 and TRBJ2-2; D might be TRBD1 (6 bases). Material: blood. CDR3 nucleotides: TGTGCCAGCAGCCCACCGGGACAAGCGAACACCGGGGAGCTGTTTTTT. It specifies CASSPPGQANTGELFF.